This T cell receptor beta chain was sequenced for a study of blood T cells in healthy people across ages. The use of a sample-barcoded 5' primer and a J-beta primer mix characterized a second PCR of roughly 6 to 11 cycles. TCRdb called the 5' RACE reads again in MiXCR, with one record for every CDR3 protein. The sample includes hundreds of thousands of distinct CDR3 sequences, roughly 50% of them seen just once. Germline CDR1 reads SQVTM; CDR2 reads ANQGSEA. Trimming stripped 5 bases from V and 13 bases from J, with 24 bases between. This CDR3 is 14 amino acids long. The receptor was derived from a man younger than 40 in good health. The genes are TRBV29-1 and TRBJ2-1; D gene ambiguous. The sequenced sample was blood. Here the CDR3 reads CSVRSQGRSETQFF. As DNA, the CDR3 is TGCAGCGTTCGATCCCAAGGACGTTCAGAGACCCAGTTCTTC.